These 6 T cell receptor beta chains originate from one sample sequenced in a study of cytotoxic CD8 clonotypes in ibrutinib-treated CLL. The method was immunoSEQ multiplex PCR; TCRdb's version includes in-frame clones alone and lacks a portion of them. This repertoire shows tens of thousands of clones, approximately 57% found once; its top ten account for about 15%. This specimen was PBMCs, taken after 12 months of ibrutinib treatment. The source is a human donor with chronic lymphocytic leukemia.

The chain is built from TRBV9 and TRBJ2-5; 11 bases line up with TRBD2. The germline CDR1 and CDR2 sequences are SGDLS and YYNGEE. This CDR3 region has 15 residues. Trimming removed 9 bases from V and 0 bases from J; junction bases left unmatched: 7. The CDR3 is CATPGLAVNQETQYF. CDR3 coding DNA: TGTGCCACTCCGGGACTAGCGGTGAACCAAGAGACCCAGTACTTC. The full variable domain, rest sourced from reference TRBV9 and TRBJ2-5, is DSGVTQTPKHLITATGQRVTLRCSPRSGDLSVYWYQQSLDQGLQFLIQYYNGEERAKGNILERFSAQQFPDLHSELNLSSLELGDSALYFCATPGLAVNQETQYFGPGTRLLVL.

This clone was observed at least ten times. The chain is built from TRBV6-6 and TRBJ1-4; possible D gene TRBD1, 6 bases. The V end was cut by 2 bases, the J end by 4 bases, with 8 bases between. Looked up from germline, CDR1 is MNHNY and CDR2 is SVGAGI (reference sequence). CDR3 length: 14 residues. The CDR3 DNA is TGTGCCAGCAGTTACGGACAGATTAATGAAAAACTGTTTTTT. This codes for CASSYGQINEKLFF.

V usage is TRBV6-6 and J usage is TRBJ2-2; 9 bases fit TRBD2. J was trimmed by 5 bases and V by 5 bases; bases with no gene match: 6. The germline CDR1 and CDR2 sequences are MNHNY and SVGAGI (reference sequence). The CDR3 length is 15 residues. The CDR3: CASSRLAERTGELFF. The DNA for the CDR3 is TGTGCCAGCAGTCGACTAGCGGAACGAACCGGGGAGCTGTTTTTT.

A few counts support this clone. The chain has TRBV10-2 and TRBJ1-3; D perhaps matches TRBD1 (5 bases). V gave up 7 bases and J gave up 4 bases, with 11 bases separating them. This CDR3 comprises 13 residues. Germline V gene data show CDR1 as WSHSY and CDR2 as SAAADI. CDR3 protein: CASTPGFGNTIYF. Here the CDR3 DNA reads TGCGCCAGCACCCCAGGGTTCGGAAACACCATATATTTT.

V gene TRBV29-1 combines with J gene TRBJ2-1, with 9 bases fitting TRBD2. The CDR3 is 16 residues long. J was trimmed by 2 bases and V by 4 bases; bases with no gene match: 9. Germline V gives CDR1 SQVTM, CDR2 ANQGSEA. CDR3 bases: TGCAGCGTTGGATGGCTAGCGGGGTCCACCTACAATGAGCAGTTCTTC. Translated: CSVGWLAGSTYNEQFF.

This sequence joins TRBV5-4 and TRBJ2-1, with D hard to call. Trimming stripped 5 bases from V and 2 bases from J, with 17 bases between. CDR3 length equals 16 residues. Germline CDR1 and CDR2: SGHNT and YYREEE (reference sequence). CDR3 DNA: TGTGCCAGCAGTCCCACAGTGGGGTCACCCTACAATGAGCAGTTCTTC. Translated, it gives CASSPTVGSPYNEQFF.